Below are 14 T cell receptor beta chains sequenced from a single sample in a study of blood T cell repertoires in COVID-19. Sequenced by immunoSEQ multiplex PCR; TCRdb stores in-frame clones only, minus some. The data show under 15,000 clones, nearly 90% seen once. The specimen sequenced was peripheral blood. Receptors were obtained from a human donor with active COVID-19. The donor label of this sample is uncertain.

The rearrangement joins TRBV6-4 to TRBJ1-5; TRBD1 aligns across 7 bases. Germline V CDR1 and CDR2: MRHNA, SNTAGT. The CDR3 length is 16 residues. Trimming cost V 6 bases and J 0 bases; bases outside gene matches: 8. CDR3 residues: CASRARDSPSNQPQHF. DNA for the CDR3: TGTGCCAGCAGGGCCCGGGACAGCCCTAGCAATCAGCCCCAGCATTTT.

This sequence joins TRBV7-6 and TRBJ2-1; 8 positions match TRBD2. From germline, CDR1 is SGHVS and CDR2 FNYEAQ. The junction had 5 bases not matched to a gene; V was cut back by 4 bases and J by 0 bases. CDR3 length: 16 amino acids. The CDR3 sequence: CASSSREGFSYNEQFF. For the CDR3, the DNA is TGTGCCAGCAGCTCCCGGGAGGGCTTCTCCTACAATGAGCAGTTCTTC.

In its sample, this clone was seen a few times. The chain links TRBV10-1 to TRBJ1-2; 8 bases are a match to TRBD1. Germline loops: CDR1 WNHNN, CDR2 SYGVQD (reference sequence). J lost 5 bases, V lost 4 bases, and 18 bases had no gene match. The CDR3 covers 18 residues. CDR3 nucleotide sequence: TGCGCCAGCAGTGTTATCCTTCCTAGTGACAGGGGACTTTATGGCTACACCTTC. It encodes CASSVILPSDRGLYGYTF.

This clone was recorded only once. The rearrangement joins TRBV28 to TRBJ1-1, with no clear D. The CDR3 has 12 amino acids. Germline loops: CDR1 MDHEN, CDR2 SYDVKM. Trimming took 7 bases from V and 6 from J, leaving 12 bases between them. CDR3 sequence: CASMIKRAEAFF. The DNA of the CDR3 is TGTGCCAGCATGATAAAGAGGGCTGAAGCTTTCTTT.

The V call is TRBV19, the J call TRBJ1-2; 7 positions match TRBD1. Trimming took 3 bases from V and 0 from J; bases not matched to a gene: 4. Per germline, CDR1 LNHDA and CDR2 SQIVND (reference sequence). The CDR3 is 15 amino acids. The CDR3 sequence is CASSMGQNSNYGYTF. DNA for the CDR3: TGTGCCAGTAGTATGGGACAGAATTCTAACTATGGCTACACCTTC.

The CDR3: CASGDRGTHEQYF. For the CDR3, the DNA is TGTGCCAGCGGTGACAGGGGGACCCACGAGCAGTACTTC. The chain employs TRBV6-6 and TRBJ2-7; 9 nucleotides line up with TRBD1. There are 13 residues in the CDR3. The junction had 7 bases not matched to a gene; V was cut back by 8 bases and J by 5 bases. CDR1 and CDR2 from the germline V gene are MNHNY and SVGAGI (reference sequence).

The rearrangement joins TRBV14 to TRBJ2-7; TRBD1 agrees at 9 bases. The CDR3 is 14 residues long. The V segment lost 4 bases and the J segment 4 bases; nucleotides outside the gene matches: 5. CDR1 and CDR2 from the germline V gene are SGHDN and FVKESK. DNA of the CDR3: TGTGCCAGCAGCCGCGACAGGGGGATATACGAGCAGTACTTC. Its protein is CASSRDRGIYEQYF.

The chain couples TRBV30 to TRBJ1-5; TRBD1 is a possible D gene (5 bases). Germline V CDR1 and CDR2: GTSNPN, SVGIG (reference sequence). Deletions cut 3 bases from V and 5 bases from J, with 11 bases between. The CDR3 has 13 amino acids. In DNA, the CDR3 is TGTGCCTGGAGCGGCGGGACTTATCAGCCCCAGCATTTT. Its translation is CAWSGGTYQPQHF.

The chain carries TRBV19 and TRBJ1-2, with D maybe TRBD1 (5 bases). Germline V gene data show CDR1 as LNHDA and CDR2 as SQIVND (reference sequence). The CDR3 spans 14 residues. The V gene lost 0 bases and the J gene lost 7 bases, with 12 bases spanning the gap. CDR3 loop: CASSIDGTRFGYTF. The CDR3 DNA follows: TGTGCCAGTAGTATAGACGGGACTCGCTTTGGCTACACCTTC.

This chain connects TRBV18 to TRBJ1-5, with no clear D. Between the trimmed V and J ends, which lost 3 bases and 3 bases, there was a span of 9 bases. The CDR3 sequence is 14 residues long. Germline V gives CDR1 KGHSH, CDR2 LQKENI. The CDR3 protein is CASSPRENNQPQHF. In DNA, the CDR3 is TGTGCCAGCTCACCTCGAGAGAACAATCAGCCCCAGCATTTT.

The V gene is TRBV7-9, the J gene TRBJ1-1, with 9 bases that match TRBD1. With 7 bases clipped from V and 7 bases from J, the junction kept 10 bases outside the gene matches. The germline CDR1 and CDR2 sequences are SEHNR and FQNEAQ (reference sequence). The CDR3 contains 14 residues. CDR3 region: CASTVSGTGSEAFF. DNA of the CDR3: TGTGCCAGCACCGTCTCCGGGACAGGGAGTGAAGCTTTCTTT.

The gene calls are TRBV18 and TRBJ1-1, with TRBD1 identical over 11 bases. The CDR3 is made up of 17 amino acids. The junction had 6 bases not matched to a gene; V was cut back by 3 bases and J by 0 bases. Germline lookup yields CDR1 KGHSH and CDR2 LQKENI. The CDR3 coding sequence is TGTGCCAGCTCACCGGACAGGGGGCGCGTCATGAACACTGAAGCTTTCTTT. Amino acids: CASSPDRGRVMNTEAFF.

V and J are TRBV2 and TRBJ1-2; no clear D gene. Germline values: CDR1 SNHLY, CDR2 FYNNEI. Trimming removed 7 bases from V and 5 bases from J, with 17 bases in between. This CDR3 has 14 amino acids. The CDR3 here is CASNNLATDYGYTF. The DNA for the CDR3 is TGTGCCAGCAATAACCTCGCTACAGATTATGGCTACACCTTC.

The CDR3 sequence is CASSRTGLNGYTF. The CDR3 DNA is TGTGCCAGCAGTCGCACAGGGCTAAATGGCTACACCTTC. The genes are TRBV27 and TRBJ1-2; tentatively, D is TRBD1 (6 bases). Trimming took off 5 bases at V and 6 bases at J, with 13 bases between the two ends. CDR1 is MNHEY and CDR2 is SMNVEV in the germline V gene (reference sequence). This CDR3 comprises 13 residues.